This TCR beta chain was captured by sequencing in a study of type 1 regulatory T cells. The germline V and J ends were trimmed by 8 bases and 2 bases, with 15 bases remaining between them. CDR1 is MDHEN and CDR2 is SYDVKM in the germline V gene. CDR3 size: 14 residues. TCRdb passed the reads through MiXCR, listing each CDR3 protein once. The table has fewer than 30,000 distinct CDR3 sequences, approximately 77% seen once. A remark on this clonotype: What it recognizes is unknown.

The graft donor-derived T-allo10 cells reportedly recognize host alloantigens, are anergic, and suppress alloantigen-specifically. This receptor was taken from a human donor in good health. The specimen was cultured T cells, either the whole culture or a sorted T cell fraction (not recorded which). Described subset: Tr1-enriched cell product generated in vitro against host alloantigens. The V call is TRBV28, the J call TRBJ2-5; D uncertain. The CDR3 nucleotides are TGTGCCAGCGCGAGTGCAGCCGGACAAGAGACCCAGTACTTC. Its translation is CASASAAGQETQYF.